Below, 28 T cell receptor beta chains from the same sample are listed, as sequenced in a study of vaccination and CD4 T cells after COVID-19. The assay that was used to sequence DNA from cultured CD4+ T cells was the Oncomine TCR Beta short-read assay. TCRdb reprocessed the PCR reads with MiXCR, giving one entry per CDR3 protein. Of about 13,000 distinct CDR3 sequences listed, less than 60% are singletons. Treatment in this sample: roughly 10-day PBMC culture with coronavirus spike peptide pools or control peptides (ViraFEST assay). Which antigens these TCRs recognize remains unknown. The sequenced sample was CD4+ T cells from blood, cultured in vitro. These receptors all come from a human donor who had recovered from COVID-19.

This chain joins TRBV7-8 and TRBJ2-7, with 11 bases lining up with TRBD2. Germline V gene lookup returns CDR1 SGHVS and CDR2 FQNEAQ. J was trimmed by 2 bases and V by 3 bases; bases with no gene match: 6. This CDR3 contains 16 residues. In DNA, the CDR3 is TGTGCCAGCAGCTTGGGGACTAGCGGCGCTACCTACGAGCAGTACTTC. This gives the protein CASSLGTSGATYEQYF.

The genes are TRBV19 and TRBJ1-5; D uncertain. The V gene's germline CDR1 is LNHDA and CDR2 SQIVND (reference sequence). The CDR3 consists of 17 residues. With 2 bases removed from V and 2 bases from J, the gap between germline ends came to 16 bases. DNA for the CDR3: TGTGCCAGTAGTATAAGATCCGCGGGTCGTCGCAATCAGCCCCAGCATTTT. It encodes CASSIRSAGRRNQPQHF.

The CDR3 coding sequence is TGTGCCAGCAGTATAGGCCGGGAAATATTGGACAATGAGCAGTTCTTC. Protein product: CASSIGREILDNEQFF. The rearrangement uses TRBV12-3 or TRBV12-4 and TRBJ2-1; TRBD2 might be the D (5 bases). The CDR3 has 16 residues. V was shortened by 5 bases and J by 5 bases, with 19 bases between the two germline ends.

The chain joins TRBV27 to TRBJ1-2, with D perhaps TRBD1 (5 bases). Trimming removed 6 bases from V and 8 bases from J, with 16 bases in between. Germline lookup yields CDR1 MNHEY and CDR2 SMNVEV (reference sequence). The CDR3 length is 13 residues. The CDR3 DNA is TGTGCCAGCAGATTCCAGGGAATAGGCGGCTACACCTTC. Protein sequence: CASRFQGIGGYTF.

This chain uses TRBV9 with TRBJ2-5; no reliable D call. The V end lost 0 bases, the J end lost 3 bases, and 9 bases lay between the germline ends. Per germline, CDR1 SGDLS and CDR2 YYNGEE. The CDR3 is made up of 14 amino acids. CDR3 amino acids: CASSVGQVKETQYF. The CDR3 DNA reads as TGTGCCAGCAGCGTAGGGCAGGTGAAAGAGACCCAGTACTTC.

The chain links TRBV19 to TRBJ2-2; the D gene could be TRBD1 or TRBD2 (5 bases each). The germline V gene encodes CDR1 LNHDA and CDR2 SQIVND (reference sequence). This CDR3 comprises 15 residues. V was clipped by 6 bases and J by 6 bases, with 17 bases between them. The CDR3 sequence is CASRGERVGAGELFF. Here the CDR3 DNA reads TGTGCCAGTAGGGGAGAGAGGGTAGGGGCCGGGGAGCTGTTTTTT.

The V and J genes are TRBV11-3 and TRBJ1-5; no reliable D call. The V gene's germline CDR1 is SGHNT and CDR2 YENEEA. The CDR3 is 14 amino acids. Deletions cut 1 base from V and 10 bases from J, with 14 bases between. This chain's CDR3 is CASSLGGTGKPQHF. The CDR3 DNA sequence: TGTGCCAGCAGCTTAGGTGGAACGGGTAAACCCCAGCATTTT.

This clonotype showed up just a few times. The chain has TRBV28 and TRBJ2-7; TRBD2 might be the D (6 bases). The CDR3 sequence is 13 residues long. Germline CDR1 and CDR2: MDHEN and SYDVKM. V was shortened by 6 bases and J by 11 bases, with 20 bases between the two germline ends. Here the CDR3 DNA reads TGTGCCAGCAGGCCTCCAGGAGGAGGGGTTGAGTACTTC. Translation: CASRPPGGGVEYF.

There are a few counts of this clonotype. The rearrangement links TRBV14 to TRBJ1-6, with a possible D match to TRBD1 (6 bases). There are 16 residues in the CDR3. V lost 1 base to trimming and J lost 7 bases, with 14 bases between them. Looked up from germline, CDR1 is SGHDN and CDR2 is FVKESK. CDR3 sequence (DNA): TGTGCCAGCAGCCAAGTAGGGGGAGGCGGAAATTCACCCCTCCACTTT. Translating gives CASSQVGGGGNSPLHF.

The V and J genes are TRBV2 and TRBJ2-3; 7 bases align to TRBD2. Germline lookup yields CDR1 SNHLY and CDR2 FYNNEI. Germline trimming cut 4 bases from V and 2 bases from J; bases unmatched to any gene: 3. The CDR3 sequence is 14 residues long. This CDR3 reads CASSVRDYTDTQYF. DNA for the CDR3: TGTGCCAGCAGTGTCCGGGACTACACAGATACGCAGTATTTT.

V usage is TRBV7-9 and J usage is TRBJ2-7, with TRBD2 identical over 8 bases. CDR3 size: 14 residues. The V gene end was trimmed by 4 bases and the J gene end by 7 bases; junction bases not matched to a gene: 9. The germline V gene encodes CDR1 SEHNR and CDR2 FQNEAQ (reference sequence). DNA for the CDR3: TGTGCCAGCAGCTCCCGGGGGGGGACGGGGGAGCAGTACTTC. As protein: CASSSRGGTGEQYF.

V and J are TRBV27 and TRBJ1-1; the D gene is possibly TRBD1 (5 bases). With 7 bases removed from V and 7 bases from J, the gap between germline ends came to 19 bases. CDR1 MNHEY and CDR2 SMNVEV come from the germline V gene (reference sequence). The CDR3 is made up of 14 amino acids. The CDR3 DNA reads as TGTGCCAGCACTCCCGGGGACGCCGGGGATGAAGCTTTCTTT. The encoded protein is CASTPGDAGDEAFF.

The chain combines TRBV24-1 with TRBJ1-2; D may be TRBD1 (6 bases). The V gene lost 1 base and the J gene lost 8 bases, with 16 bases spanning the gap. The CDR3 length is 15 residues. Germline lookup yields CDR1 KGHDR and CDR2 SFDVKD. This CDR3 reads CATSDFAGDVKGYTF. The CDR3 region has the DNA TGTGCCACCAGTGATTTTGCAGGGGACGTAAAGGGCTACACCTTC.

This sequence joins TRBV3-1 and TRBJ2-5; D is undetermined. V was clipped by 0 bases and J by 9 bases, with 17 bases between them. CDR3 size: 15 residues. The germline gives CDR1 LGHDT, CDR2 YNNKEL (reference sequence). The DNA of the CDR3 is TGTGCCAGCAGCCAAGATTTCAGCCTGGTCTCGCCCCAGTACTTC. This sequence encodes CASSQDFSLVSPQYF.

V is TRBV28 and J is TRBJ2-5; 8 bases map to TRBD2. With V trimmed by 4 bases and J by 3 bases, 7 bases remained unmatched. The CDR3 runs 15 residues. From germline, CDR1 is MDHEN and CDR2 SYDVKM. The CDR3 reads CASSWVGTSKETQYF. CDR3 coding DNA: TGTGCCAGCAGTTGGGTCGGGACTAGTAAAGAGACCCAGTACTTC.

The chain has TRBV20-1 and TRBJ1-1; D unresolved. V shed 4 bases and J shed 4 bases, with 19 bases lying between them. The CDR3 runs 15 residues. Germline V lookup: CDR1 DFQATT, CDR2 SNEGSKA (reference sequence). The CDR3 protein is CSAKLGYSTRTEAFF. As DNA, the CDR3 is TGCAGTGCTAAACTAGGGTATTCAACTCGCACTGAAGCTTTCTTT.

DNA for the CDR3: TGTGCCAGCAGGGGGACAGTGAATAGCAATCAGCCCCAGCATTTT. Translating it yields CASRGTVNSNQPQHF. The V and J genes are TRBV2 and TRBJ1-5; 7 bases are shared with TRBD1. V gave up 6 bases and J gave up 0 bases; unmatched junction bases: 5. The CDR3 is 15 amino acids. Germline V gives CDR1 SNHLY, CDR2 FYNNEI.

Concerning this clonotype: An end of the junction does not agree with germline; a read error may underlie this. V gene TRBV19 combines with J gene TRBJ1-2; D is uncertain. The CDR3 is made up of 11 amino acids. The germline V gene has CDR1 LNHDA and CDR2 SQIVND (reference sequence). CDR3 amino acids: CASRINYGYTF. The CDR3 region has the DNA TGTGCCAGTCGTATAAACTATGGCTACACCTTC.

The chain combines TRBV12-3 or TRBV12-4 with TRBJ2-5, with D uncertain. Trimming took off 1 base at V and 2 bases at J, with 8 bases between the two ends. The CDR3 extends over 14 amino acids. CDR3 amino acids: CASSLDRSQETQYF. The CDR3 region has the DNA TGTGCCAGCAGTTTAGATAGGAGTCAAGAGACCCAGTACTTC.

The chain is built from TRBV6-1 and TRBJ2-7; 11 bases match TRBD2. V was pared by 3 bases and J by 13 bases, with 17 bases of the junction left unmatched. Germline V gene lookup returns CDR1 MNHNS and CDR2 SASEGT. The CDR3 contains 16 residues. The CDR3 spells CASSDNRGSPGLAAYF. As DNA, the CDR3 is TGTGCCAGCAGTGATAATCGGGGATCCCCGGGACTAGCGGCTTACTTC.

The chain is built from TRBV6-1 and TRBJ2-5; the D gene is possibly TRBD1 (5 bases). This CDR3 contains 14 residues. Trimming stripped 2 bases from V and 4 bases from J, with 11 bases between. Per the germline V gene, CDR1 is MNHNS and CDR2 is SASEGT. CDR3 sequence: CASSEQGMSETQYF. The CDR3, as DNA: TGTGCCAGCAGTGAACAGGGTATGTCAGAGACCCAGTACTTC.

The gene calls are TRBV30 and TRBJ1-2; D gene uncertain. CDR3 size: 14 residues. V shed 1 base and J shed 3 bases, with 12 bases lying between them. Germline V gene lookup returns CDR1 GTSNPN and CDR2 SVGIG (reference sequence). Here the CDR3 reads CAWSERTVYYGYTF. The DNA of the CDR3 is TGTGCCTGGAGTGAAAGGACGGTATACTATGGCTACACCTTC.

This clonotype was detected a few times. The chain has TRBV5-1 and TRBJ1-6; the D gene is possibly TRBD1 (6 bases). The V gene lost 9 bases and the J gene lost 6 bases, with 16 bases spanning the gap. CDR3 length: 14 residues. Per the germline V gene, CDR1 is SGHRS and CDR2 is YFSETQ. CDR3 sequence: CATSRGTPNSPLHF. Written as DNA, the CDR3 is TGCGCCACCTCGAGGGGGACACCTAATTCACCCCTCCACTTT.

The chain couples TRBV6-5 to TRBJ2-4; weak D call: TRBD2 (5 bases). Germline lookup yields CDR1 MNHEY and CDR2 SVGAGI. V was clipped by 0 bases and J by 0 bases, with 12 bases between them. The CDR3 extends over 17 amino acids. The CDR3 nucleotides read TGTGCCAGCAGTTACTCCCCTCCAGGACTAGCCAAAAACATTCAGTACTTC. Amino acid sequence: CASSYSPPGLAKNIQYF.

V and J are TRBV6-1 and TRBJ2-1, with D tentatively TRBD1 (6 bases). From germline, CDR1 is MNHNS and CDR2 SASEGT. The CDR3 runs 15 residues. Between the trimmed V and J ends, which lost 5 bases and 4 bases, there was a span of 15 bases. DNA of the CDR3: TGTGCCAGCAGTCAGGGGCTAGCATCATACAATGAGCAGTTCTTC. Translated: CASSQGLASYNEQFF.

The chain employs TRBV5-5 and TRBJ1-2; D not resolved. Looked up from germline, CDR1 is SGHKS and CDR2 is YYEKEE (reference sequence). V lost 2 bases to trimming and J lost 3 bases, with 11 bases between them. The CDR3 covers 14 residues. The CDR3 protein is CASSLNDDDYGYTF. CDR3 DNA sequence: TGTGCCAGCAGCTTAAACGACGATGACTATGGCTACACCTTC.

This clonotype was found a few times. This rearrangement joins TRBV5-1 to TRBJ1-6, with a tentative D call TRBD1 (5 bases). The CDR3 has 16 residues. Germline V gene sequence: CDR1 SGHRS, CDR2 YFSETQ. Trimming took off 4 bases at V and 4 bases at J, with 15 bases between the two ends. CDR3 residues: CASSPDGRGYNSPLHF. The CDR3 DNA sequence: TGCGCCAGCAGCCCGGACGGGAGGGGTTATAATTCACCCCTCCACTTT.

The chain employs TRBV7-9 and TRBJ1-1; D not resolved. This CDR3 is 14 amino acids long. V shed 2 bases and J shed 0 bases, with 7 bases lying between them. Germline V lookup: CDR1 SEHNR, CDR2 FQNEAQ (reference sequence). The CDR3 coding sequence is TGTGCCAGCAGCTTACGGGGTATGAACACTGAAGCTTTCTTT. As protein: CASSLRGMNTEAFF.